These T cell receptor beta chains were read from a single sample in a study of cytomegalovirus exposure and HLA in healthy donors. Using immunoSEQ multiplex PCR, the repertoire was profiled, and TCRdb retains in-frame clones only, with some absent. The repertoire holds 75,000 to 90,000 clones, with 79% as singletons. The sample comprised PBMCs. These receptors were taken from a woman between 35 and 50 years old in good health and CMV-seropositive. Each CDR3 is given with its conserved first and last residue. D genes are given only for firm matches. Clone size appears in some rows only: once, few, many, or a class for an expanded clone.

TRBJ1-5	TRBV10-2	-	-	CASSESMGYGGRLNRPQHF
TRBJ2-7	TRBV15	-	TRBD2	CATSRDIILAVSYEQYF
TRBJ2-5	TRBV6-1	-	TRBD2	CASMGSGRVKTQYF
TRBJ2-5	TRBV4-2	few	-	CASSPSSVQETQYF
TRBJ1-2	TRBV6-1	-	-	CASSELGRANYGYTF
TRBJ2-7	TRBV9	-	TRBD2	CASSVATGTSDEQYF
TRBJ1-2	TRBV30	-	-	CAWRLQGGTGGYTF
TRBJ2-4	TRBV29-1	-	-	CSVGPQGRDIQYF
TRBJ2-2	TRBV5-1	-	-	CASSSTGNTGELFF
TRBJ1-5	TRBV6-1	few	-	CASINYSNQPQHF
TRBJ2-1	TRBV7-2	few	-	CASSFGQSYNEQFF
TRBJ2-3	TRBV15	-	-	CATSRDPRFTDTQYF
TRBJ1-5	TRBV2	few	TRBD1	CASRETGVGNQPQHF
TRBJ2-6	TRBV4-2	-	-	CASSQVASGANVLTF
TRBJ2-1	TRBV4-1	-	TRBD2	CASSQYPSGALYNEQFF
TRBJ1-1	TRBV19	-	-	CASRPPTGGGTEAFF
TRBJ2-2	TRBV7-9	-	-	CATYGAPTGELFF
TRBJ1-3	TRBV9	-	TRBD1	CASSAGQGRNTIYF
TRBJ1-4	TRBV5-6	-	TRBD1	CASSSTGTGVNEKLFF
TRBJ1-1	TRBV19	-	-	CASSIDSRRDRNTEAFF
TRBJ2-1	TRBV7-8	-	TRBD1	CASSLKTGGAPQYRYNEQFF
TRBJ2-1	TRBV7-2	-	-	CASSFNNKRGEQFF
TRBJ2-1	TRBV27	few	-	CASSSPGTPLRHDEQFF
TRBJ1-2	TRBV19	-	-	CASSRAEANYGHTF
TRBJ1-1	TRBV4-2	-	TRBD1	CASSQGRGQAFF